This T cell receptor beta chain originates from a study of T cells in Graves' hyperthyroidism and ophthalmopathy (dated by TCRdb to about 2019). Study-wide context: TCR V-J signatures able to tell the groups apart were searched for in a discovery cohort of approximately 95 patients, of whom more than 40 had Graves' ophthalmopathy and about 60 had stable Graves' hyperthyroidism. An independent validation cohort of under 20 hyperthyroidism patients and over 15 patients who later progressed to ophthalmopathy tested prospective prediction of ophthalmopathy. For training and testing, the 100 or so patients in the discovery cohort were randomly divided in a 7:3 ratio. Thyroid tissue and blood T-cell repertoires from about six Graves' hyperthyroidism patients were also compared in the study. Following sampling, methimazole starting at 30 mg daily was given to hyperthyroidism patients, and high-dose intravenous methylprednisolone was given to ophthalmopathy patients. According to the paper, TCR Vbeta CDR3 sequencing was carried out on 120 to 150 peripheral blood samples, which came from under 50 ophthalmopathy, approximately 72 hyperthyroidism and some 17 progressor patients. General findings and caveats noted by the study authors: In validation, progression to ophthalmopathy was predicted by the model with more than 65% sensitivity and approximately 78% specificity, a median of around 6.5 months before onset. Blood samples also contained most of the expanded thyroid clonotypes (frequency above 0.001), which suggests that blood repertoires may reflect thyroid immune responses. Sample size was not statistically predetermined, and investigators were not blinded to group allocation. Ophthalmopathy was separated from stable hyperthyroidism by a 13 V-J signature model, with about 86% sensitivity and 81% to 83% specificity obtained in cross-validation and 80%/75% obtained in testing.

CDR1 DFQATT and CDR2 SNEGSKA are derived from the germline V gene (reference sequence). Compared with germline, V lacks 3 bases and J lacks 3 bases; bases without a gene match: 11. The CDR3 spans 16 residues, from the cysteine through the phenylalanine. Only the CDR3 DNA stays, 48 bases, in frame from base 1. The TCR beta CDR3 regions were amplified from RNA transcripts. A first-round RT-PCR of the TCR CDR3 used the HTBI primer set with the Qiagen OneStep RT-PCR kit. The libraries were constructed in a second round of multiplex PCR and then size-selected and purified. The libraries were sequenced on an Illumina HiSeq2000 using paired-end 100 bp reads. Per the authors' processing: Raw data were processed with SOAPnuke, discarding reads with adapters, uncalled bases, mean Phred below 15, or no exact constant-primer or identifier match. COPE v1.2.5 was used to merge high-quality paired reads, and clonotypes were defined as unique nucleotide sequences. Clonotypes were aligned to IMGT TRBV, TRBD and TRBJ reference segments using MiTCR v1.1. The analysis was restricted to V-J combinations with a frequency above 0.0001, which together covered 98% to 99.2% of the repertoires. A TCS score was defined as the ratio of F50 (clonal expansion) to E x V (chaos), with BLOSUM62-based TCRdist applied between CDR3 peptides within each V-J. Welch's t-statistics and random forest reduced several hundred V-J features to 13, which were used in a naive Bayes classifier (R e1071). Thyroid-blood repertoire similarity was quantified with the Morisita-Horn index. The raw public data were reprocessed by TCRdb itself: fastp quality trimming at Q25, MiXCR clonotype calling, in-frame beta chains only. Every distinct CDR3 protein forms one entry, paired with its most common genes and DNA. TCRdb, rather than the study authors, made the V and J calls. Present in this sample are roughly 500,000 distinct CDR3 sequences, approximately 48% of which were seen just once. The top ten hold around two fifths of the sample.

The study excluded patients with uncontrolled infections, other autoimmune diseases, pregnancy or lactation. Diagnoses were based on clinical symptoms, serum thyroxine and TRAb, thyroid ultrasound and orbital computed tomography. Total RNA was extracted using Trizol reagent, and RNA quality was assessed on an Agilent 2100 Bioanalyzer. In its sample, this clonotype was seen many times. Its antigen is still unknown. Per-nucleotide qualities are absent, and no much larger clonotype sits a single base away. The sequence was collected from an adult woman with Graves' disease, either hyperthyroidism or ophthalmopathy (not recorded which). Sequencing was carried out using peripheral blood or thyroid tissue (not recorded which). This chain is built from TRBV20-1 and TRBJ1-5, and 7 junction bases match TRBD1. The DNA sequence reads TGCAGTGCTAGGAACAGGGGAACGGCATACAATCAGCCCCAGCATTTT. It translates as CSARNRGTAYNQPQHF.